This TCR beta chain originates from a study of tumor and adjacent non-tumor tissue in lung cancer. TCRbeta libraries were built with three rounds of nested PCR, modified from ARM-PCR. TCRdb reprocessed the multiplex PCR reads with MiXCR, giving one entry per CDR3 protein. Of almost 75,000 distinct CDR3 sequences listed, about two thirds were seen once; the top ten hold about 30%. General study points: TCR diversity was significantly greater in tumor than normal lung tissue.

The CDR3 is 13 amino acids. V lost 9 bases to trimming and J lost 0 bases, with 13 bases between them. Germline values: CDR1 SGHNT, CDR2 YYREEE (reference sequence). RNA was extracted from bulk tissue without any cell sorting. Distant lung tissue was collected more than 3 cm away from the tumor edge. On this clonotype itself: Its antigen is as yet unknown.

This chain joins TRBV5-4 and TRBJ2-7, with a possible D match to TRBD2 (5 bases). The source is a woman in her forties or fifties with non-small cell lung cancer. The specimen sequenced was distant non-tumor lung tissue. DNA for the CDR3: TGTGCCACCAACTACGAGGGCTCCTACGAGCAGTACTTC. It specifies CATNYEGSYEQYF.